This TCR beta chain was obtained from a study of blood T cell repertoires in COVID-19. For the study at large: Acute and convalescent COVID-19 specimens originated in the United States, Italy and Spain.

Source study methods: Reference gene primer amplification gave nucleated cell count estimates. Assay used: immunoSEQ multiplex PCR; TCRdb lists only in-frame clones, some missing. Clonal size and the V and J genes are those of that table, whereas D and trimming came from the DNA. The sample yields roughly 260,000 clones, roughly 86% seen once. Trimming pared 5 bases from V and 5 bases from J, leaving 10 bases between. CDR1 SGHTA and CDR2 FQGNSA come from the germline V gene. The CDR3 runs to 13 residues. Participants were aged 18 to 89 years, lived in roughly 23 US areas, and enrolled virtually. The sequence derives from a woman between 18 and 30 years old who had recovered from COVID-19. The sample consisted of PBMCs or T cells enriched from blood (not recorded which). V usage is TRBV7-2 and J usage is TRBJ2-1, with no clear D. CDR3 DNA: TGTGCCAGCAGCACCAGGCCCGACAATGAGCAGTTCTTC. Its translation is CASSTRPDNEQFF.